These 32 T cell receptor beta chains were sequenced from one sample in a study of shared clonotypes between healthy human individuals. Repertoires were generated with immunoSEQ multiplex PCR, while TCRdb's copy carries only in-frame clones and drops some. The profile shows a few hundred thousand clones, 73% of them singletons. What was sequenced was memory CD4+ T cells sorted from blood. The subset is: CD45RA-negative fraction. Source of these receptors: a man younger than 40 in good health.

This chain links TRBV15 with TRBJ2-1; 9 bases line up with TRBD2. J gave up 10 bases and V 4 bases, and 5 bases lay outside the gene matches. The germline CDR1 and CDR2 sequences are LNHNV and YYDKDF (reference sequence). This CDR3 has 13 residues. CDR3 amino acids: CATSISGSHEQFF. The CDR3 DNA sequence: TGTGCCACCAGCATTAGCGGGAGCCACGAGCAGTTCTTC. Using reference TRBV15 and TRBJ2-1 for the parts outside the CDR3, the full variable domain is DAMVIQNPRYQVTQFGKPVTLSCSQTLNHNVMYWYQQKSSQAPKLLFHYYDKDFNNEADTPDNFQSRRPNTSFCFLDIRSPGLGDTAMYLCATSISGSHEQFFGPGTRLTVL.

This chain uses TRBV29-1 with TRBJ2-3; no firm D call. CDR1 is SQVTM and CDR2 is ANQGSEA in the germline V gene. This CDR3 is built from 10 residues. Trimming stripped 8 bases from V and 2 bases from J, with 5 bases between. CDR3 residues: CSSNTDTQYF. The DNA of the CDR3 is TGCAGCTCCAACACAGATACGCAGTATTTT.

This clone was counted at least ten times. The rearrangement uses TRBV30 and TRBJ1-1, with TRBD1 identical over 7 bases. This CDR3 is built from 13 residues. Germline V gives CDR1 GTSNPN, CDR2 SVGIG (reference sequence). V lost 6 bases to trimming and J lost 3 bases; unmatched junction nucleotides: 7. CDR3 DNA sequence: TGTGCCTGTGGGTTCACAGGGGACACTGAAGCTTTCTTT. It codes for CACGFTGDTEAFF.

The chain couples TRBV19 to TRBJ1-5; D ambiguous. This CDR3 has 13 residues. The germline CDR1 and CDR2 sequences are LNHDA and SQIVND (reference sequence). Between the trimmed V and J ends, which lost 0 bases and 5 bases, there was a span of 5 bases. The CDR3 loop is CASSIDLDQPQHF. CDR3 DNA sequence: TGTGCCAGTAGTATAGATTTAGATCAGCCCCAGCATTTT.

This sequence joins TRBV19 and TRBJ1-1, with D perhaps TRBD1 (6 bases). The CDR3 totals 13 residues. The germline gives CDR1 LNHDA, CDR2 SQIVND (reference sequence). V was trimmed by 4 bases and J by 8 bases, leaving 14 bases between them. The CDR3 is CASSTNGGTEAFF. CDR3 in DNA: TGTGCCAGTAGTACGAACGGGGGGACAGAAGCTTTCTTT.

This clone occurred a few times. The V gene is TRBV27, the J gene TRBJ2-2; tentative D call: TRBD2 (6 bases). CDR3 size: 16 residues. V was pared by 2 bases and J by 3 bases, with 13 bases between. Germline values: CDR1 MNHEY, CDR2 SMNVEV (reference sequence). The CDR3: CASSLERVGYTGELFF. Written as DNA, the CDR3 is TGTGCCAGCAGTTTAGAGCGGGTGGGATACACCGGGGAGCTGTTTTTT.

A word on this clone: The same CDR3 arises from other DNA sequences in this sample as well. The chain links TRBV18 to TRBJ2-2; D gene unclear. The CDR3 covers 12 residues. V was trimmed by 3 bases and J by 2 bases, leaving 1 base between them. The germline CDR1 and CDR2 sequences are KGHSH and LQKENI. The CDR3 nucleotides are TGTGCCAGCTCACCTAACACCGGGGAGCTGTTTTTT. The encoded protein is CASSPNTGELFF.

The chain links TRBV6-5 to TRBJ2-7; D gene uncertain. The CDR3 spans 12 residues. V was pared by 2 bases and J by 6 bases, with 8 bases between. Germline V gives CDR1 MNHEY, CDR2 SVGAGI. The CDR3 DNA is TGTGCCAGCAGTTACCCGCCCGGCGAGCAGTACTTC. As protein: CASSYPPGEQYF.

The chain recombines TRBV13 with TRBJ2-7; TRBD1 or TRBD2 may be the D gene (6 bases each). Looked up from germline, CDR1 is PRHDT and CDR2 is FYEKMQ (reference sequence). This CDR3 is built from 14 residues. Deletions cut 0 bases from V and 7 bases from J, with 13 bases between. The CDR3 DNA sequence: TGTGCCAGCAGCTTAGGTAACAGGGCGGGGGAGCAGTACTTC. Translation gives CASSLGNRAGEQYF. Variable domain in full (rest from reference TRBV13 and TRBJ2-7): AAGVIQSPRHLIKEKRETATLKCYPIPRHDTVYWYQQGPGQDPQFLISFYEKMQSDKGSIPDRFSAQQFSDYHSELNMSSLELGDSALYFCASSLGNRAGEQYFGPGTRLTVT.

The rearrangement joins TRBV7-8 to TRBJ1-2, with 7 bases matching TRBD1. The CDR3 length is 14 residues. After removal of 5 bases from V and 5 bases from J, the junction contained 8 bases not matched to a gene. In germline, CDR1 is SGHVS, CDR2 FQNEAQ. CDR3 sequence reads: CASSLDSGGYGYTF. DNA of the CDR3: TGTGCCAGCAGCCTCGACTCAGGGGGATATGGCTACACCTTC.

A single count supports this clone. The J gene is TRBJ2-1, the V gene TRBV5-4, with 8 bases identical to TRBD1. The germline V gene encodes CDR1 SGHNT and CDR2 YYREEE (reference sequence). This CDR3 region has 15 residues. Unmatched junction bases numbered 7, after V lost 4 bases and J lost 4 bases. The CDR3 coding sequence is TGTGCCAGCAGCCGGACAGGGACCTCGTACAATGAGCAGTTCTTC. Translated: CASSRTGTSYNEQFF.

This chain connects TRBV7-2 to TRBJ2-7; TRBD1 agrees at 8 bases. This CDR3 is 15 amino acids long. Germline V lookup: CDR1 SGHTA, CDR2 FQGNSA. V lost 5 bases and J lost 2; bases outside the gene matches: 8. The CDR3 loop reads CASSLDRARAYEQYF. CDR3 bases: TGTGCCAGCAGCCTGGACAGGGCGAGGGCCTACGAGCAGTACTTC.

The V call is TRBV2, the J call TRBJ2-5, with 11 bases lining up with TRBD2. The closer fit of TRBJ2-7 to the DNA end suggests the J call may be wrong. CDR1 is SNHLY and CDR2 is FYNNEI in the germline V gene. This CDR3 region has 13 residues. CDR3 sequence reads: CASGTSGPYEQYF. The CDR3 DNA sequence: TGTGCCAGCGGGACTAGCGGTCCCTACGAGCAGTACTTC.

Concerning this clone: The sample has other DNA sequences that encode this CDR3 too. J is TRBJ1-5 and V is TRBV7-9; D is unclear. Trimming shortened V by 5 bases and J by 4 bases, and 6 bases separated the two germline ends. Germline V lookup: CDR1 SEHNR, CDR2 FQNEAQ (reference sequence). The CDR3 is made up of 12 amino acids. CDR3 amino acids: CASSLLNQPQHF. CDR3 coding DNA: TGTGCCAGCAGCCTTTTGAATCAGCCCCAGCATTTT.

Concerning this clone itself: The likely explanation is a read error, given a far larger clone one base away. Other DNA sequences in this specimen translate into the identical CDR3. This sequence joins TRBV2 and TRBJ1-3; D possibly corresponds to TRBD1 (5 bases). This CDR3 contains 13 residues. Germline V gene data show CDR1 as SNHLY and CDR2 as FYNNEI. In DNA form, the CDR3 reads TGCGCCAGCAGGAGGGACTCGCAGGGCACCATATATTTT. Its translation: CASRRDSQGTIYF.

The sample holds a few counts of this clone. The chain links TRBV10-1 to TRBJ2-2; no reliable D call. V was shortened by 10 bases and J by 0 bases, with 12 bases between the two germline ends. Germline lookup yields CDR1 WNHNN and CDR2 SYGVQD (reference sequence). The CDR3 spans 14 residues. CDR3 region: CATQPHSNTGELFF. DNA for the CDR3: TGCGCCACCCAGCCCCATTCGAACACCGGGGAGCTGTTTTTT.

The rearrangement joins TRBV19 to TRBJ2-7; TRBD2 aligns across 8 bases. Germline V gene data show CDR1 as LNHDA and CDR2 as SQIVND (reference sequence). The CDR3 totals 14 residues. Trimming took 3 bases from V and 4 from J; bases not matched to a gene: 5. The CDR3 spells CASSITSGNYEQYF. The DNA of the CDR3 is TGTGCCAGTAGTATTACTAGCGGAAATTACGAGCAGTACTTC.

The rearrangement joins TRBV6-6 to TRBJ2-7; D not certain. The CDR3 length is 14 residues. Trimming took 6 bases from V and 6 from J, leaving 18 bases between them. Germline V gene sequence: CDR1 MNHNY, CDR2 SVGAGI (reference sequence). The CDR3 sequence is CASSPGPRPLEQYF. CDR3 nucleotide sequence: TGTGCCAGCAGCCCCGGGCCCCGTCCCCTCGAGCAGTACTTC.

This clone appeared a few times. This chain links TRBV7-2 with TRBJ2-2; TRBD2 matches 11 bases. Germline trimming cut 4 bases from V and 7 bases from J; bases unmatched to any gene: 5. The CDR3 contains 15 residues. Germline values: CDR1 SGHTA, CDR2 FQGNSA. The CDR3 DNA sequence: TGTGCCAGCAGCTATGGCGGGACTAGCGGCGGGGAGCTGTTTTTT. This translates into CASSYGGTSGGELFF.

This clone was seen a few times. V gene TRBV2 combines with J gene TRBJ2-1; tentatively, D is TRBD2 (5 bases). CDR1 and CDR2 from the germline V gene are SNHLY and FYNNEI. The V gene lost 10 bases and the J gene lost 0 bases, with 10 bases spanning the gap. The CDR3 covers 13 residues. Here the CDR3 DNA reads TGTGCCACTGGCCGGGGCTCCTACAATGAGCAGTTCTTC. Protein product: CATGRGSYNEQFF.

Of note for this clone: This same CDR3 is encoded by further DNA sequences in the sample. The J gene is TRBJ1-5, the V gene TRBV27; 8 bases match TRBD1. Losses at the gene ends were 6 bases for V and 6 bases for J; bases not matched to a gene: 4. This CDR3 region has 13 residues. Germline CDR1 reads MNHEY; CDR2 reads SMNVEV (reference sequence). CDR3 sequence reads: CASSGTGGQPQHF. The DNA of the CDR3 is TGTGCCAGCAGCGGGACAGGAGGTCAGCCCCAGCATTTT.

This chain connects TRBV15 to TRBJ1-1; D call uncertain. Per the germline V gene, CDR1 is LNHNV and CDR2 is YYDKDF (reference sequence). The CDR3 contains 9 residues. V gave up 8 bases and J gave up 5 bases, with 3 bases separating them. CDR3 DNA: TGTGCCACCGGGACTGAAGCTTTCTTT. Translating gives CATGTEAFF.

The V gene is TRBV7-9, the J gene TRBJ1-4; 8 bases align to TRBD1. Germline V gene sequence: CDR1 SEHNR, CDR2 FQNEAQ (reference sequence). V shed 5 bases, J shed 6 bases, and the junction held 2 bases outside the gene matches. The CDR3 is 13 amino acids. CDR3 sequence: CASSDRGDEKLFF. The DNA of the CDR3 is TGTGCCAGCAGCGACAGGGGTGATGAAAAACTGTTTTTT. The full variable domain, with the rest looked up from reference TRBV7-9 and TRBJ1-4, is DTGVSQNPRHKITKRGQNVTFRCDPISEHNRLYWYRQTLGQGPEFLTYFQNEAQLEKSRLLSDRFSAERPKGSFSTLEIQRTEQGDSAMYLCASSDRGDEKLFFGSGTQLSVL.

The rearrangement uses TRBV28 and TRBJ1-5; D is perhaps TRBD1 (6 bases). The germline V and J ends were trimmed by 4 bases and 2 bases, with 12 bases remaining between them. The CDR3 spans 15 residues. The germline V gene encodes CDR1 MDHEN and CDR2 SYDVKM. CDR3 sequence (DNA): TGTGCCAGCAGTTGGGGGGCCAGCGGCAATCAGCCCCAGCATTTT. Protein: CASSWGASGNQPQHF.

The V gene is TRBV9, the J gene TRBJ2-3, with a possible D match to TRBD1 (7 bases). V dropped 1 base and J dropped 2 bases, with 14 bases sitting between them. This CDR3 is built from 16 residues. The germline CDR1 and CDR2 sequences are SGDLS and YYNGEE. CDR3 nucleotides: TGTGCCAGCAGCGTAATATCAGGGGGGACCACAGATACGCAGTATTTT. Protein sequence: CASSVISGGTTDTQYF. Based on the CDR3 plus reference TRBV9 and TRBJ2-3, the full variable domain is DSGVTQTPKHLITATGQRVTLRCSPRSGDLSVYWYQQSLDQGLQFLIQYYNGEERAKGNILERFSAQQFPDLHSELNLSSLELGDSALYFCASSVISGGTTDTQYFGPGTRLTVL.

This clone appeared a few times. In DNA, the CDR3 is TGTGCCAGCAGCCCGAGAGCGGGGGACTCCTACAATGAGCAGTTCTTC. Translated, it gives CASSPRAGDSYNEQFF. The rearrangement links TRBV7-2 to TRBJ2-1; TRBD2 aligns across 8 bases. The V gene's germline CDR1 is SGHTA and CDR2 FQGNSA. The trim removed 5 bases at V and 0 bases at J, leaving 6 bases unmatched. There are 16 residues in the CDR3.

The J gene is TRBJ2-3, the V gene TRBV27; no clear D gene. V lost 6 bases and J lost 5, with 12 bases in between. Germline CDR1 is MNHEY and CDR2 is SMNVEV (reference sequence). The CDR3 loop spans 13 amino acids. CDR3: CASSSHMEDTQYF. DNA for the CDR3: TGTGCCAGCAGCTCCCATATGGAAGATACGCAGTATTTT.

The rearrangement links TRBV5-4 to TRBJ2-7; 9 nucleotides match TRBD1. The length of the CDR3 is 15 residues. CDR1 is SGHNT, CDR2 YYREEE, per germline (reference sequence). V lost 2 bases, J lost 5 bases, and 8 bases stayed unmatched. This chain's CDR3 is CASSLTGTGSNEQYF. The CDR3 DNA reads TGTGCCAGCAGCTTAACCGGGACAGGGTCTAACGAGCAGTACTTC.

The chain is built from TRBV10-1 and TRBJ2-5, with unresolved D. Between the trimmed V and J ends, which lost 3 bases and 2 bases, there was a span of 13 bases. Germline values: CDR1 WNHNN, CDR2 SYGVQD (reference sequence). The CDR3 contains 15 residues. For the CDR3, the DNA is TGCGCCAGCAGTGACTTCACCGGGCCACAAGAGACCCAGTACTTC. Translation gives CASSDFTGPQETQYF.

V usage is TRBV10-3 and J usage is TRBJ2-5; TRBD2 matches 11 bases. CDR1 and CDR2 (germline): ENHRY, SYGVKD. The CDR3 length is 16 residues. V dropped 6 bases and J dropped 3; count of bases not matched to a gene: 9. The CDR3 loop reads CAISGSLGLAEETQYF. CDR3 DNA sequence: TGTGCCATCAGCGGAAGTCTGGGACTAGCGGAAGAGACCCAGTACTTC.

The count of this clone is one. The V call is TRBV7-6, the J call TRBJ1-1, with 8 nucleotides matching TRBD1. Per the germline V gene, CDR1 is SGHVS and CDR2 is FNYEAQ. The CDR3 is 15 residues long. Trimming at V came to 2 bases and at J to 5 bases, leaving 7 bases not matched to a gene. CDR3: CASSLHGQGATEAFF. CDR3 nucleotides: TGTGCCAGCAGCTTACATGGACAGGGTGCAACTGAAGCTTTCTTT.

Notes on this clone: One end of the junction does not line up with germline, which may come from a read error. The chain couples TRBV10-2 to TRBJ1-2, with 8 bases that match TRBD1. The CDR3 covers 11 residues. Germline loops: CDR1 WSHSY, CDR2 SAAADI. The CDR3 DNA is TGCGCCAGCAGTGATGACAGGGGTAGAGTCTTC. Protein product: CASSDDRGRVF.